This T cell receptor beta chain was profiled in a study of T-cell memory formation after mild COVID-19. One entry per CDR3 protein, called by TCRdb with MiXCR from the 5' RACE reads. The data show 150,000 or so distinct CDR3 sequences, with under 30% seen just once and approximately 25% held by the top ten. CDR3 length: 15 amino acids. Per the germline V gene, CDR1 is MNHEY and CDR2 is SVGAGI. Trimming took 6 bases from V and 2 from J, leaving 16 bases between them. This TCR derives from an adult woman who had mild COVID-19 (a few samples of this study predate the infection). Cell type and time point are not known. The genes are TRBV6-5 and TRBJ2-5; no clear D. Sequencing input: PBMCs or a T cell subset sorted from them (not recorded which). CDR3 amino acids: CASRTPSLPQETQYF. In DNA form, the CDR3 reads TGTGCCAGCAGGACCCCCAGCCTACCACAAGAGACCCAGTACTTC.